The 14 T cell receptor beta chains reported below all come from one sample, sequenced in a study of T cells after yellow fever vaccination. TCRdb itself ran the 5' RACE reads through MiXCR, one entry per CDR3 protein. The sample shows some 320,000 distinct CDR3 sequences, about 11% of them seen only once. The material was CD4+ T cells sorted from PBMCs, obtained 45 days after the yellow fever booster vaccination. The receptors stem from a man between 18 and 35 years old who received the YFV17D yellow fever vaccine.

This clonotype was observed a handful of times. This chain connects TRBV6-5 to TRBJ2-2, with D tentatively TRBD2 (6 bases). The V end was cut by 10 bases, the J end by 2 bases, with 11 bases between. CDR3 length: 13 amino acids. Germline V gives CDR1 MNHEY, CDR2 SVGAGI. This CDR3 reads CATQGLNTGELFF. CDR3 DNA sequence: TGTGCCACCCAGGGACTTAACACCGGGGAGCTGTTTTTT.

This clonotype has ten or more counts. The chain links TRBV5-8 to TRBJ2-3, with unresolved D. The CDR3 loop spans 14 amino acids. Looked up from germline, CDR1 is SGHTS and CDR2 is YDEGEE. Trimming left V 2 bases short and J 1 base short, with 8 bases between. CDR3 DNA sequence: TGTGCCAGCAGCTTATCACGAGGCACAGATACGCAGTATTTT. Its translation is CASSLSRGTDTQYF.

This clonotype has a handful of counts. This rearrangement joins TRBV5-1 to TRBJ2-2; weak D call: TRBD2 (6 bases). CDR1 is SGHRS, CDR2 YFSETQ, per germline. CDR3 size: 17 residues. V was pared by 2 bases and J by 5 bases, with 19 bases between. The CDR3 loop reads CASSFAGAGRGTGELFF. The CDR3 region has the DNA TGCGCCAGCAGCTTCGCTGGGGCCGGCCGGGGGACCGGGGAGCTGTTTTTT.

This clonotype was detected ten times or more. The DNA of the CDR3 is TGTGCCAGCAGTTTAGGGGAGAGATCGAAGCAGTTCTTC. Encoded protein: CASSLGERSKQFF. The chain has TRBV27 and TRBJ2-1; maybe TRBD2 (5 bases). CDR1 and CDR2 (germline): MNHEY, SMNVEV (reference sequence). V was trimmed by 2 bases and J by 11 bases, leaving 13 bases between them. This CDR3 contains 13 residues.

This clonotype was counted between two and nine times. The chain links TRBV5-1 to TRBJ2-1, with TRBD1 matching 8 bases. The CDR3 length is 16 residues. Germline-derived CDR1 and CDR2 are SGHRS and YFSETQ. The ends lost 0 bases at V and 10 bases at J; junction bases unmatched: 12. The CDR3 sequence is CASSLAQTGATTEQFF. CDR3 bases: TGCGCCAGCAGCTTGGCCCAGACAGGGGCCACAACCGAGCAGTTCTTC.

This clonotype was counted only a few times. The chain has TRBV11-3 and TRBJ1-5, with a tentative D call TRBD1 (5 bases). The CDR3 totals 13 residues. V was cut by 6 bases and J by 7 bases, with 13 bases left in between. The germline V gene encodes CDR1 SGHNT and CDR2 YENEEA. The chain's CDR3 is CASRAEGRQPQHF. CDR3 nucleotide sequence: TGTGCCAGCAGAGCGGAGGGACGGCAGCCCCAGCATTTT.

The chain uses TRBV7-6 and TRBJ2-7, with 8 bases lining up with TRBD1. V was clipped by 4 bases and J by 2 bases; unmatched bases: 4. The CDR3 runs to 14 residues. Germline CDR1 reads SGHVS; CDR2 reads FNYEAQ. The DNA for the CDR3 is TGTGCCAGCAGCTACGGGACAGGCACCTACGAGCAGTACTTC. Its translation: CASSYGTGTYEQYF.

V is TRBV7-2 and J is TRBJ1-1, with D perhaps TRBD1 (6 bases). This CDR3 region has 15 residues. Per the germline V gene, CDR1 is SGHTA and CDR2 is FQGNSA. Trimming took 1 base from V and 4 from J, leaving 13 bases between them. The CDR3 DNA is TGTGCCAGCAGCTTAGAGGCAGGGGCAGGCACTGAAGCTTTCTTT. Translation: CASSLEAGAGTEAFF.

Many counts were recorded for this clonotype. J is TRBJ2-1 and V is TRBV5-1, with D possibly matching TRBD2 (5 bases). The length of the CDR3 is 16 residues. V was cut by 3 bases and J by 3 bases, with 16 bases left in between. CDR1 is SGHRS and CDR2 is YFSETQ in the germline V gene. The CDR3 DNA sequence: TGCGCCAGCAGCTGGGAGACGACCCTAGGCTACAATGAGCAGTTCTTC. It yields the protein CASSWETTLGYNEQFF.

This clonotype was picked up a small number of times. This chain connects TRBV6-2 or TRBV6-3 to TRBJ1-5; D gene unclear. Trimming took 6 bases from V and 7 from J, leaving 13 bases between them. CDR1 is MNHEY and CDR2 is SVGEGT in the germline V gene. This CDR3 is 13 amino acids long. CDR3 residues: CASSNEGEQPQHF. Written as DNA, the CDR3 is TGTGCCAGCAGCAACGAGGGTGAGCAGCCCCAGCATTTT.

V is TRBV4-3 and J is TRBJ1-2; D is ambiguous. Germline loops: CDR1 LGHNA, CDR2 YSLEER. The CDR3 is made up of 15 amino acids. V lost 7 bases and J 2 bases, leaving 17 bases between the germline ends. CDR3 nucleotide sequence: TGCGCCAGCACCGTCACAATGGGCCAGAACTATGGCTACACCTTC. Translating it yields CASTVTMGQNYGYTF.

The chain carries TRBV6-1 and TRBJ1-5; a possible D gene is TRBD1 (6 bases). CDR1 is MNHNS and CDR2 is SASEGT in the germline V gene. Trimming took off 3 bases at V and 4 bases at J, with 10 bases between the two ends. This CDR3 comprises 14 residues. CDR3: CASSDAQGNQPQHF. The CDR3, as DNA: TGTGCCAGCAGTGATGCCCAGGGGAATCAGCCCCAGCATTTT.

V and J are TRBV6-6 and TRBJ1-5, with TRBD1 matching over 12 bases. Germline assignment: CDR1 MNHNY and CDR2 SVGAGI (reference sequence). V shed 5 bases and J 5 bases; nucleotides not matched to a gene: 7. The CDR3 loop spans 16 amino acids. CDR3 DNA sequence: TGTGCCAGCAGTCCCGGGACAGGGGGCCATGATCAGCCCCAGCATTTT. Translated, it gives CASSPGTGGHDQPQHF.

This clonotype was observed a few times. This chain joins TRBV11-2 and TRBJ2-5; D perhaps matches TRBD2 (5 bases). Trimming left V 5 bases short and J 5 bases short, with 21 bases between. Germline CDR1 reads SGHAT; CDR2 reads FQNNGV. The CDR3 loop spans 16 amino acids. This CDR3 is CASSPRLAAPYETQYF. CDR3 DNA: TGTGCCAGCAGCCCCCGCCTAGCTGCCCCGTATGAGACCCAGTACTTC.